This entry concerns a single TCR beta chain. The sample comes from a study of blood T cell repertoires in COVID-19. Study overall: Samples came from the United States, Italy and Spain, spanning acute and convalescent COVID-19.

The germline CDR1 and CDR2 sequences are SGHAT and FQNNGV. V was trimmed by 3 bases and J by 13 bases, leaving 16 bases between them. The CDR3 contains 14 residues. Sequencing was performed with immunoSEQ multiplex PCR; in TCRdb, only in-frame clones are kept and a portion is missing. This sample has approximately 120,000 clones, with approximately 85% found just once. The TCR comes from a human donor in a cohort sampled during active COVID-19. The chain combines TRBV11-2 with TRBJ1-6, with D hard to call. Sample: peripheral blood. The CDR3 region is CASSFGLSESPLHF. The DNA for the CDR3 is TGTGCCAGCAGCTTTGGCCTTAGCGAATCCCCCCTCCACTTT.